This TCR beta chain was documented in a study of spatial heterogeneity in lung cancer. Study-level background: Averaged across combinations, each unique TCR and UMI pairing appeared more than ten times in raw reads, which were uncorrected.

Germline CDR1 is SEHNR and CDR2 is FQNEAQ (reference sequence). Trimming took off 5 bases at V and 2 bases at J, with 14 bases between the two ends. This CDR3 is built from 15 residues. Study findings and constraints: The appearance of ubiquitous expanded tumor TCRs in blood was greater at resection than follow-up.

Time point described: sample taken at primary tumor resection. No cells were sorted before sequencing. The whole RNA sequenced was extracted from tumor, nontumor lung or frozen PBMC. Donation came from some 72 patients with untreated early-stage non-small cell lung cancer. This clonotype was counted at least ten times. Its matching antigen is unknown. Single TCR cDNA molecules each had their own unique molecular identifier. TCRdb re-derived calls from the 5' RACE reads in MiXCR, one entry per CDR3 protein. The sample holds around 92,000 distinct CDR3 sequences; roughly 12% are singletons and the top ten take more than 40%.

The V and J genes are TRBV7-9 and TRBJ2-3, with D tentatively TRBD2 (6 bases). The sample in question was PBMCs, obtained at surgery. The sequence was collected from a male donor with early-stage non-small cell lung cancer. The CDR3: CASSARLETTDTQYF. The CDR3 DNA is TGTGCCAGCAGCGCCCGACTAGAAACCACAGATACGCAGTATTTT.